This TCR beta chain was obtained from a study of CD8 T cells in Susac syndrome. With random hexamers, 0.5 to 1 ug RNA was reverse transcribed. It was immunoSEQ multiplex PCR that amplified TCR beta CDR3 across 54 Vbeta and 13 Jbeta. From the immunoSEQ multiplex PCR reads, TCRdb called clonotypes with MiXCR, one entry per CDR3 protein. The data show some 150,000 distinct CDR3 sequences, with around 95% seen just once and 0.14% to 0.15% held by the top ten. Germline-derived CDR1 and CDR2 are SGHDN and FVKESK. V was pared by 4 bases and J by 1 base, with 13 bases between. This CDR3 has 15 residues. The J gene is TRBJ1-1, the V gene TRBV14; D not certain. Sequenced: CD8+ T cells from PBMCs. The source of this sequence is a human donor with multiple sclerosis. The CDR3 sequence is CASSRRGQWNTEAFF. In DNA form, the CDR3 reads TGTGCCAGCAGCCGACGGGGTCAGTGGAACACTGAAGCTTTCTTT.